The entry below gives a single TCR beta chain sequence along with its context. As yet, its antigen is unknown. This CDR3 spans 15 amino acids. Trimming left V 5 bases short and J 8 bases short, with 19 bases between. CDR1 is SGHTA, CDR2 FQGNSA, per germline. Cyclophosphamide on days +3 and +4 followed busulfan-fludarabine conditioning and a marrow graft. The data stem from a study of T cells after posttransplantation cyclophosphamide. Profiling relied on immunoSEQ multiplex PCR, and the TCRdb table lists in-frame clones only, not all of them. The data contain 1,500 to 1,700 clones, roughly 80% of them seen just once; the ten biggest clones take up about 11%. Study results and limitations: Later post-transplant blood repertoires were often dominated by donor CD8+ memory clones.

The genes are TRBV7-2 and TRBJ1-5; D perhaps matches TRBD1 (5 bases). The clonotype comes from a female patient aged 55-70 years who received an allogeneic stem cell transplant from an unrelated donor, was CMV-positive, and had acute GVHD only. Part of the T cells may come from the graft donor. The sample in question was CD4+ T cells sorted from PBMCs, obtained about 220 days after allogeneic stem cell transplant with posttransplant cyclophosphamide. In nucleotides, the CDR3 is TGTGCCAGCAGCGCCGGGGGGGGGTCCCGTGAGCCCCAGCATTTT. Its protein product is CASSAGGGSREPQHF.